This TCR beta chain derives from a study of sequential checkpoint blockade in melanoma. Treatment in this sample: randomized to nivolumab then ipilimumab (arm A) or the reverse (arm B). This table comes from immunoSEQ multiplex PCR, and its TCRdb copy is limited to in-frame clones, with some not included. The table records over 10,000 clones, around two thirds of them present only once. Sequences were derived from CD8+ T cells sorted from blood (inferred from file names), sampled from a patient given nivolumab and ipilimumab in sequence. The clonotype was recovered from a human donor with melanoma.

This CDR3 reads CASSRVDYGYTF. The CDR3 DNA follows: TGTGCCAGCAGCCGGGTTGACTATGGCTACACCTTC. V and J are TRBV7-2 and TRBJ1-2; D is ambiguous. V was shortened by 5 bases and J by 3 bases, with 7 bases between the two germline ends. Looked up from germline, CDR1 is SGHTA and CDR2 is FQGNSA. The CDR3 length is 12 residues.